A single T cell receptor beta chain is shown here with its context. The antigen is not known. The CDR3 length is 14 residues. Germline CDR1 and CDR2: MNHEY and SVGEGT. The sample belongs to a study of human CD8 memory T cell subsets. Study-level results: Precursor exhausted and stem-like memory T cell repertoires shared minimal overlap.

Stem-like memory CD8+ T cells (TSTEM) were CCR7+ PD-1- TIGIT-. Construction of TCR beta libraries was accomplished by means of UMI-labeled 5' RACE. TCRdb reprocessed the 5' RACE reads and reports one entry per CDR3 protein, with no DNA. The sample's table shows some 6,300 distinct CDR3 sequences. The chain has TRBV6-2 or TRBV6-3 and TRBJ2-7; TCRdb's D call of TRBD2 is untestable without DNA. Sequences were obtained from CD8+ stem-like memory T cells (TSCM and TCM) sorted from PBMCs. Subset specified: stem-like memory CD8 T cells (TSTEM), CCR7+ PD-1- TIGIT-. This clonotype originated in a human donor in good health. The CDR3: CASSYGGRANEQYF.